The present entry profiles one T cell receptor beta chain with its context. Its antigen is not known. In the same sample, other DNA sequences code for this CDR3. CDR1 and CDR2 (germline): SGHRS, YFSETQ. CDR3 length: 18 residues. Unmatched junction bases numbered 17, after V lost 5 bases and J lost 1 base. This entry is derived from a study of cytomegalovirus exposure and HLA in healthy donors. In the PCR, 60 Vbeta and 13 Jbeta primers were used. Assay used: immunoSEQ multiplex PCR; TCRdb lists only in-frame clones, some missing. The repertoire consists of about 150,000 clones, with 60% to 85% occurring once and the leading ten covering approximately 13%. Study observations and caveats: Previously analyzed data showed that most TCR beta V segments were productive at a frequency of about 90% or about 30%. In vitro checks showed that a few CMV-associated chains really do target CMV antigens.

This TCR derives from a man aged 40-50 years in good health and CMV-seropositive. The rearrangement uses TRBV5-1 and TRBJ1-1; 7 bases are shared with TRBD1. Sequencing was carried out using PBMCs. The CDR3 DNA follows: TGCGCCAGCAGTCAGGGACAGACAGGTATGGGACGGAACACTGAAGCTTTCTTT. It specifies CASSQGQTGMGRNTEAFF.